This T cell receptor (beta chain) was recovered during a study of blood T cell repertoires in COVID-19. The CDR3 is 17 amino acids. After removal of 5 bases from V and 1 base from J, the junction contained 5 bases not matched to a gene. Germline V gives CDR1 LNHDA, CDR2 SQIVND (reference sequence). The protocol was immunoSEQ multiplex PCR, while the TCRdb copy is restricted to in-frame clones and leaves out a portion. The sample has some 250,000 clones, 81% seen once. This receptor was identified in a woman aged 55-70 years with active or convalescent COVID-19. Sequenced: peripheral blood. The rearrangement links TRBV19 to TRBJ1-6; 10 bases agree with TRBD1. The CDR3 loop is CASSVDRGRSYNSPLHF. In DNA, the CDR3 is TGTGCCAGTAGTGTCGACAGGGGGCGATCCTATAATTCACCCCTCCACTTT.